The clone carrying this TCR beta chain was counted between two and nine times. This sample is drawn from a study of cytomegalovirus exposure and HLA in healthy donors. Both 60 Vbeta primers and 13 Jbeta primers went into the PCR. Clones were read by immunoSEQ multiplex PCR, and TCRdb kept only the in-frame ones, dropping some. The data hold approximately 130,000 clones, with roughly 79% observed a single time. Germline V gene data show CDR1 as SGHRS and CDR2 as YFSETQ. Unmatched junction bases numbered 4, after V lost 0 bases and J lost 8 bases. CDR3 length: 13 residues. This chain joins TRBV5-1 and TRBJ1-2, with 7 bases matching TRBD1. Source material: PBMCs. This clonotype originated in a boy between 2 and 10 years old in good health and CMV-seronegative. The CDR3 loop reads CASSLGQGEGYTF. The DNA for the CDR3 is TGCGCCAGCAGCTTGGGGCAGGGGGAAGGCTACACCTTC.